A single T cell receptor (beta chain) is shown here with its context. Its antigen is as yet unknown. This sample was included in a study of cytomegalovirus exposure and HLA in healthy donors. Study overall: A later analysis reported the 95 to 150 validation repertoires used the same platform as the approximately 660 first-cohort repertoires.

This CDR3 is 13 amino acids long. Trimming pared 4 bases from V and 1 base from J, leaving 8 bases between. Germline V gene data show CDR1 as SNHLY and CDR2 as FYNNEI. The method was immunoSEQ multiplex PCR; TCRdb's version includes in-frame clones alone and lacks a portion of them. The sample carries about 64,000 clones, around 89% recorded once. Regarding the study as a whole: There were a few CMV-associated chains whose specificity for CMV antigens was confirmed in vitro.

The chain has TRBV2 and TRBJ2-7, with D possibly matching TRBD1 (6 bases). Sequencing was done on a sample of PBMCs. This clonotype was sampled from a woman aged 18-29 years in good health and CMV-seronegative. CDR3 amino acids: CASSGDTSYEQYF. DNA for the CDR3: TGTGCCAGCAGTGGGGACACTTCCTACGAGCAGTACTTC.